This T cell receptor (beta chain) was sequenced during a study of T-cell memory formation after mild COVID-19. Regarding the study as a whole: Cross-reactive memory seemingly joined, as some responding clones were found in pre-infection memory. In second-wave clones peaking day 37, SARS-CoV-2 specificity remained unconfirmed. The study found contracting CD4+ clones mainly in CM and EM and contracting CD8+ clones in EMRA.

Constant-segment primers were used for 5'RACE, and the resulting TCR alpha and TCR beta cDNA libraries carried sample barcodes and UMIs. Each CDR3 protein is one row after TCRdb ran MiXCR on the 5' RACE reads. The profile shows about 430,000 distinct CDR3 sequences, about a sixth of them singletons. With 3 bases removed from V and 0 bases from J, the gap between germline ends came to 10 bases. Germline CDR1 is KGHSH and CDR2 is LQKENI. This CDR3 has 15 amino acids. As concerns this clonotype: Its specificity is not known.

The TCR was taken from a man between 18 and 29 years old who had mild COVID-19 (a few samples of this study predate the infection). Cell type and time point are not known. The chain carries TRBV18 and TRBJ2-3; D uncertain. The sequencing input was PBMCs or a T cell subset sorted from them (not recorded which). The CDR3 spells CASSPDARSTDTQYF. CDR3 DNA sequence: TGTGCCAGCTCACCCGACGCACGTAGCACAGATACGCAGTATTTT.